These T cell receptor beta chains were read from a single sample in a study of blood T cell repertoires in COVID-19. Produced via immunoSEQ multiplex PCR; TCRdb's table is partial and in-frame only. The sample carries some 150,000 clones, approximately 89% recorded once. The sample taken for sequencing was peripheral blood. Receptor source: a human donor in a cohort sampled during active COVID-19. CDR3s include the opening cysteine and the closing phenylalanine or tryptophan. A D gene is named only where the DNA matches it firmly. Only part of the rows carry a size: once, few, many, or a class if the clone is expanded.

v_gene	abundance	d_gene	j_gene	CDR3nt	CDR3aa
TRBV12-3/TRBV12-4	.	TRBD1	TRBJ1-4	TGTGCCAGCAGTCGGACAGGGGGAAAACTGTTTTTT	CASSRTGGKLFF
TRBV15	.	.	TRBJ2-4	TGTGCCACCAGCAGATCGGGCGGGTTAGCCAAAAACATTCAGTACTTC	CATSRSGGLAKNIQYF
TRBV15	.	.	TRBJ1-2	TGTGCCACCAGCAGAGATGGGGGCGACTACACCTTC	CATSRDGGDYTF
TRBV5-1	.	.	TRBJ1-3	TGCGCCAGCAGCTTGGACTCGGGGGGAAACACCATATATTTT	CASSLDSGGNTIYF
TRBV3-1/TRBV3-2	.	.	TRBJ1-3	TGTGCCAGCAGCCAAGGGGCACAGTCTGGAAACACCATATATTTT	CASSQGAQSGNTIYF
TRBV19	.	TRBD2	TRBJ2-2	TGTGCCACCGAGCGGGGGGTACGGAACACCGGGGAGCTGTTTTTT	CATERGVRNTGELFF
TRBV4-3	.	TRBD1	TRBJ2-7	TGCGCCAGCAGCCACCGGGACAGTCCCTACGAGCAGTACTTC	CASSHRDSPYEQYF
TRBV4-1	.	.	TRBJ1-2	TGCGCCAGCAGCCAAGATTGGGGAGGGGGTCTGTGGTATGGCTACACCTTC	CASSQDWGGGLWYGYTF
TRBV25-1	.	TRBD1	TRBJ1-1	TGTGCCAGCATCAAACAGGGGAGGACTGAAGCTTTCTTT	CASIKQGRTEAFF
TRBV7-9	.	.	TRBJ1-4	TGTGCCAGCAGCCCTCGAGGGCGTAAGGAAAAACTGTTTTTT	CASSPRGRKEKLFF
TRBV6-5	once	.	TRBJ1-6	TGTGCCAGCAGTTACGTAGTGGGGAGTTCACCCCTCCACTTT	CASSYVVGSSPLHF
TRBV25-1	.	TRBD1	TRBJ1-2	TGTGCCAGCAGTTCGACAGGGGGCGAGTATGGCTACACCTTC	CASSSTGGEYGYTF
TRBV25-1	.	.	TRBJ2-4	TGTGCCAGCAGTGGACAGGCGTCGTTAAACATTCAGTACTTC	CASSGQASLNIQYF
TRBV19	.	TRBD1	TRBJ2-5	TGTGCCAGCAATGACAGGGGTGGCGAGACCCAGTACTTC	CASNDRGGETQYF
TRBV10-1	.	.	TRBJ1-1	TGCGCCAGCAGTGAGTCGTGGGGGAGGACTGAAGCTTTCTTT	CASSESWGRTEAFF
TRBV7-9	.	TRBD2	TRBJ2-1	TGTGCCAGCAGCTTATTGCGGGGGGGGTACAATGAGCAGTTCTTC	CASSLLRGGYNEQFF
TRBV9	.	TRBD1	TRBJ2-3	TGTGCCAGCGGAGTCGGACAGGGGGCTTATACGCAGTATTTT	CASGVGQGAYTQYF
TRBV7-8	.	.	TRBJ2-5	TGTGCCAGCAGCTTAGTATACACGAAAGAGACCCAGTACTTC	CASSLVYTKETQYF
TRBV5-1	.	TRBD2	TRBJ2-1	TGCGCCAGCAGCTTCCTAGCGGGGGGGCCGAATGAGCAGTTCTTC	CASSFLAGGPNEQFF
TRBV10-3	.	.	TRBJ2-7	TGTGCCATCAGTGGGGGGAGGACCTACGAGCAGTACTTC	CAISGGRTYEQYF
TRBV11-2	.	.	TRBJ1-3	TGTGCCAGCAGCTTCCACCGACTCGCCTCTGGAAACACCATATATTTT	CASSFHRLASGNTIYF
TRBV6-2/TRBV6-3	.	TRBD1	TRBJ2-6	TGTGCCAGCGGCCCCTGGGGACAGGGGGTCTCTGGGGCCAACGTCCTGACTTTC	CASGPWGQGVSGANVLTF
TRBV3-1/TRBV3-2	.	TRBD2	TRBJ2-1	TGTGCCAGCAGCGGGACTAGCGGGGTTCCCACCTACAATGAGCAGTTCTTC	CASSGTSGVPTYNEQFF
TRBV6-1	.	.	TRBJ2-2	TGTACCAGCAGTGACCGGGACAAGGGGAAGAACACCGGGGAGCTGTTTTTT	CTSSDRDKGKNTGELFF
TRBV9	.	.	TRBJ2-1	TGTGCCAGCAGCGTACGGGGAGATGAGCAGTTCTTC	CASSVRGDEQFF
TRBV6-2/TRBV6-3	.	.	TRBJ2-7	TGTGCCAGCAGCGACAGCCTAATACGGGTCGAGCAGTACTTC	CASSDSLIRVEQYF
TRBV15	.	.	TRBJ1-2	TGTGCCACCAGCCCTGACACGGCGAACTATGGCTACACCTTC	CATSPDTANYGYTF
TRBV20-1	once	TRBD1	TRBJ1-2	TGCAGTGCTAGTACCCCAGGGGGTCGTGGCTACACCTTC	CSASTPGGRGYTF
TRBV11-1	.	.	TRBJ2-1	TGTGCCAGCTCCAGGGGAGGGGCACGTGAGCAGTTCTTC	CASSRGGAREQFF
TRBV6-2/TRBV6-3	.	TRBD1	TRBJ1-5	TGTGCCAGCAGTCGGGACAGAAGATCTGGGGACAATCAGCCCCAGCATTTT	CASSRDRRSGDNQPQHF
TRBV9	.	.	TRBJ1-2	TGTGCCAGCAGCGCGGGGGACTCGTATGGCTACACCTTC	CASSAGDSYGYTF
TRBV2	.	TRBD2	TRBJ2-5	TGTGCCAGCAGGGATGGGACTAGCAGGGAGACCCAGTACTTC	CASRDGTSRETQYF
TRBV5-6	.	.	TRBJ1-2	TGTGCCAGCAGCTTGGCCCGGGGGAACTATGGCTACACCTTC	CASSLARGNYGYTF
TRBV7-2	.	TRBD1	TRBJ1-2	TGTGCCAGCAGCTCCCTCTCGAGGGGGCATAACTATGGCTACACCTTC	CASSSLSRGHNYGYTF
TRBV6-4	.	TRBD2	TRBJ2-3	TGTGCCAGCAGCGGACTAGCGGACGGGGATACGCAGTATTTT	CASSGLADGDTQYF
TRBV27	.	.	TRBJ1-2	TGTGCCAGCAGTCCAACAGGGTCGGCGAAGTATGGCTACACCTTC	CASSPTGSAKYGYTF
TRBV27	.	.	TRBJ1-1	TGTGCCAGCAGCCCCTTGGGCAACTTGGGTCCTTTGAACACTGAAGCTTTCTTT	CASSPLGNLGPLNTEAFF
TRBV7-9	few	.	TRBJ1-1	TGTGCCAGCAGCTTAGTAGGGGAGGGGACTGAAGCTTTCTTT	CASSLVGEGTEAFF
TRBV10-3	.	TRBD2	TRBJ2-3	TGTGCCATCAGTGTAACCACCGGGACTAGCGGGGGTATAGATACGCAGTATTTT	CAISVTTGTSGGIDTQYF
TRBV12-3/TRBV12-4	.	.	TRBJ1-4	TGTGCCAGCAGTTTTGGGCAGAATGAAAAACTGTTTTTT	CASSFGQNEKLFF
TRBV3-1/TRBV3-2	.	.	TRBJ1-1	TGTGCCAGCAGCCAACTATTGCGCGGCACTGAAGCTTTCTTT	CASSQLLRGTEAFF
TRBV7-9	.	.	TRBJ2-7	TGTGCCAGCAGCTTGGGAGGATTGAGCTACGAGCAGTACTTC	CASSLGGLSYEQYF
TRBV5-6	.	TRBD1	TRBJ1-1	TGTGCCAGCAGCTCATCGGACAGGGGGTATCTCACTGAAGCTTTCTTT	CASSSSDRGYLTEAFF
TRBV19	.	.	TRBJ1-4	TGTGCCAGTTCGGGGGGCGTCTTTAATGAAAAACTGTTTTTT	CASSGGVFNEKLFF
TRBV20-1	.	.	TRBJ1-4	TGCAGTGCTAAGAATCGAGGAAAACTGTTTTTT	CSAKNRGKLFF
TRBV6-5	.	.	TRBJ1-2	TGTGCCAGCATTCCAACGGGGGGAGGGGTCGGCTACACCTTC	CASIPTGGGVGYTF
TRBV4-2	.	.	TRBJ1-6	TGTGCCAGCAGCCAAGATCTCCGAGTACTCAATTCACCCCTCCACTTT	CASSQDLRVLNSPLHF
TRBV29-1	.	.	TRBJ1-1	TGCAGCGTGAGAGAGATAGCCGTGAACACTGAAGCTTTCTTT	CSVREIAVNTEAFF
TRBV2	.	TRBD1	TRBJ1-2	TGTGCCGACGGGACAGGACGGTCTAACTATGGCTACACCTTC	CADGTGRSNYGYTF
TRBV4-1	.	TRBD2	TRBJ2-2	TGCGCCAGCAGCCAAGTCCGCGGGAGGAGGCTGTTTTTT	CASSQVRGRRLFF
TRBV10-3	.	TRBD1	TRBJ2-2	TGTGCCATCAGTGAGTTGGGACAGGAGAACACCGGGGAGCTGTTTTTT	CAISELGQENTGELFF